The present T cell receptor beta chain was sequenced within a study of CD8 T cells in Susac syndrome. Sequencing of TCR beta drew on CD8+ and CD4+ T cells from blood. FACS enriched CD8+ TEMRA cells, while bulk CD8+ and CD4+ were negatively isolated. The RNA input was roughly 0.45 to 1 ug, and it was reverse transcribed with random hexamers. TCRdb re-analysed the immunoSEQ multiplex PCR reads in MiXCR, keeping a single row per CDR3 protein. Of roughly 200,000 distinct CDR3 sequences in the sample, around 94% are singletons; the top ten hold around 0.094%. J was trimmed by 4 bases and V by 0 bases; bases with no gene match: 14. The germline V gene has CDR1 SQVTM and CDR2 ANQGSEA. The CDR3 consists of 18 residues.

What was sequenced was CD4+ T cells from PBMCs. This receptor was taken from a human donor with Susac syndrome. The V gene is TRBV29-1, the J gene TRBJ2-3; 9 nucleotides line up with TRBD2. DNA of the CDR3: TGCAGCGTTGAAGATATCTGGCGGGCGGGGGGGCGCGCAGATACGCAGTATTTT. It specifies CSVEDIWRAGGRADTQYF.